This is a list of T cell receptor beta chains from one sample in a study of siplizumab effects on memory and regulatory T cells. Repertoires were generated with immunoSEQ multiplex PCR, while TCRdb's copy carries only in-frame clones and drops some. The sample lists about 100,000 clones, around 93% occurring once. The sample taken for sequencing was non-Treg CD4+ T cells sorted from blood. The origin of the receptors is a human donor in good health. The CDR3 runs from the conserved cysteine through the conserved F or W. D genes are given only for firm matches. Size values are once, few and many counts, or a class for expanded clones, and some rows have none.

D	V	size	length	J	CDR3	DNA
.	TRBV6-6	.	14	TRBJ2-2	CASRGPGSSGELFF	TGTGCCAGCCGAGGACCAGGGAGCAGCGGGGAGCTGTTTTTT
.	TRBV5-4	.	13	TRBJ2-7	CASSLAGGSEQYF	TGTGCCAGCAGCTTGGCCGGGGGTAGCGAGCAGTACTTC
TRBD1	TRBV6-5	.	15	TRBJ2-7	CASKRGRSSSYEQYF	TGTGCCAGCAAGAGGGGGCGTTCAAGCTCCTACGAGCAGTACTTC
.	TRBV27	.	13	TRBJ2-2	CASSLVGAGELFF	TGTGCCAGCAGTTTAGTGGGGGCCGGGGAGCTGTTTTTT
.	TRBV6-1	.	13	TRBJ1-1	CASSEAGDTPCVF	TGTGCCAGCAGTGAAGCGGGGGACACCCCTTGCGTTTTT
TRBD2	TRBV19	.	18	TRBJ2-7	CASSILPPAGGISYEQYF	TGTGCCAGTAGTATTTTACCCCCAGCGGGAGGGATCTCCTACGAGCAGTACTTC
TRBD1	TRBV6-1	.	15	TRBJ2-2	CASRRQGANTGELFF	TGTGCCAGCAGACGACAGGGAGCGAACACCGGGGAGCTGTTTTTT
.	TRBV4-1	.	14	TRBJ1-1	CASSQVGGRTGAFF	TGCGCCAGCAGCCAAGTCGGCGGCAGAACAGGGGCTTTCTTT
.	TRBV2	.	15	TRBJ1-2	CASSPGQGRGYGYTF	TGTGCCAGCAGTCCGGGGCAGGGTAGGGGCTATGGCTACACCTTC
.	TRBV28	.	10	TRBJ2-7	CASSFREQYF	TGTGCCAGCAGTTTCCGTGAGCAGTACTTC
.	TRBV9	.	14	TRBJ2-2	CASSPQRNTGELFF	TGTGCCAGCAGCCCCCAAAGGAACACCGGGGAGCTGTTTTTT
.	TRBV5-1	.	12	TRBJ2-1	CASSSGGNEQFF	TGCGCCAGCAGCTCCGGGGGTAATGAGCAGTTCTTC
.	TRBV5-1	.	13	TRBJ2-7	CASSFLGVGEQYF	TGCGCCAGCAGCTTTTTGGGGGTTGGGGAGCAGTACTTC
TRBD2	TRBV2	.	16	TRBJ2-1	CASSAPQASGRFEQFF	TGTGCCAGCAGTGCCCCGCAGGCTAGCGGGAGATTTGAGCAGTTCTTC
TRBD2	TRBV6-1	.	15	TRBJ2-5	CASSEGGSRAETQYF	TGTGCCAGCAGTGAGGGGGGGAGTAGGGCAGAGACCCAGTACTTC
.	TRBV6-5	.	14	TRBJ2-7	CASSAKGSGRFQYF	TGTGCCAGCAGTGCGAAGGGTAGCGGCAGATTTCAGTACTTC
.	TRBV19	.	14	TRBJ2-5	CASSNWGWQETQYF	TGTGCCAGTAGTAACTGGGGTTGGCAAGAGACCCAGTACTTC
TRBD1	TRBV19	.	17	TRBJ2-7	CASNSNRKGQGKGEQYF	TGTGCCAGTAACTCAAACCGCAAGGGACAGGGCAAGGGCGAGCAGTACTTC
.	TRBV7-2	.	15	TRBJ2-3	CASSLITGRTDTQYF	TGTGCCAGCAGCTTAATTACAGGGCGCACAGATACGCAGTATTTT
.	TRBV6-5	once	13	TRBJ1-2	CASSEAGSRGYTF	TGTGCCAGCAGTGAAGCGGGATCGAGGGGCTACACCTTC
.	TRBV6-9	once	10	TRBJ1-1	CASIQTVDFF	TGTGCCAGCATCCAGACGGTGGATTTCTTT
TRBD2	TRBV10-3	.	17	TRBJ2-5	CAISEGLAGRGGETQYF	TGTGCCATCAGTGAGGGTCTAGCGGGACGAGGCGGGGAGACCCAGTACTTC
.	TRBV6-5	.	15	TRBJ2-3	CASSYSRDLLGTQYF	TGTGCCAGCAGTTACTCGAGGGACCTATTGGGTACGCAGTATTTT
.	TRBV18	.	14	TRBJ1-4	CASSPAVKDEKLFF	TGTGCCAGCTCACCTGCTGTGAAAGATGAAAAACTGTTTTTT
TRBD1	TRBV7-2	.	15	TRBJ2-1	CASSRRQGTYNEQFF	TGTGCCAGCAGCCGAAGACAGGGGACTTACAATGAGCAGTTCTTC
TRBD1	TRBV14	.	15	TRBJ2-3	CASSGRQGYTDTQYF	TGTGCCAGCAGCGGTAGACAGGGGTACACAGATACGCAGTATTTT
TRBD1	TRBV11-3	.	16	TRBJ2-2	CASSLGDRGRVGELFF	TGTGCCAGCAGCTTAGGGGACAGGGGGCGCGTCGGGGAGCTGTTTTTT
TRBD2	TRBV7-2	.	15	TRBJ2-7	CASSLLKRELYEQYF	TGTGCCAGCAGCTTACTTAAGCGGGAGTTATACGAGCAGTACTTC
.	TRBV7-9	.	14	TRBJ2-7	CASSRLTQLGEQYF	TGTGCCAGCAGCCGGTTGACCCAGTTGGGCGAGCAGTACTTC
.	TRBV13	.	16	TRBJ2-1	CASSAPPGGTYNEQFF	TGTGCCAGCAGCGCCCCCCCTGGCGGGACCTACAATGAGCAGTTCTTC
.	TRBV7-3	.	16	TRBJ2-7	CASSFRRPAGEYEQYF	TGTGCCAGCAGCTTCCGTCGGCCGGCAGGGGAGTACGAGCAGTACTTC
TRBD2	TRBV30	.	14	TRBJ2-1	CAWSKVAGGNEQFF	TGTGCCTGGAGTAAGGTAGCGGGAGGCAATGAGCAGTTCTTC
TRBD2	TRBV2	.	15	TRBJ2-5	CASMWGGRAVETQYF	TGTGCCAGCATGTGGGGCGGGAGGGCCGTTGAGACCCAGTACTTC
.	TRBV28	.	15	TRBJ1-3	CASSLFRDPGNTIYF	TGTGCCAGCAGTTTATTCCGGGACCCTGGAAACACCATATATTTT
.	TRBV5-1	.	15	TRBJ1-4	CASSLVLGPLEKLFF	TGCGCCAGCAGCTTGGTTCTGGGCCCGTTGGAAAAACTGTTTTTT
.	TRBV7-9	.	13	TRBJ1-3	CASSLGSGNTIYF	TGTGCCAGCAGCTTGGGCTCTGGAAACACCATATATTTT
TRBD1	TRBV10-3	.	12	TRBJ2-1	CAISEQQGSQFF	TGTGCCATCAGTGAGCAACAGGGGAGCCAGTTCTTC
.	TRBV7-3	once	12	TRBJ2-7	CASSPGAYEQYF	TGTGCCAGCAGCCCCGGTGCCTACGAGCAGTACTTC
.	TRBV23-1	.	18	TRBJ2-1	CASSQSLCRRRTYNEQFF	TGCGCCAGCAGTCAATCGTTATGCAGGCGAAGGACCTACAATGAGCAGTTCTTC
.	TRBV7-9	.	10	TRBJ1-2	CASSLEGYTF	TGTGCCAGCAGCTTGGAAGGCTACACCTTC
.	TRBV29-1	once	17	TRBJ2-3	CSVEGARRPLSTDTQYF	TGCAGCGTTGAGGGCGCTAGGAGGCCTCTCAGCACAGATACGCAGTATTTT
.	TRBV7-9	.	14	TRBJ2-7	CASSSNTGSHEQYF	TGTGCCAGCAGCTCAAACACAGGGTCCCACGAGCAGTACTTC
.	TRBV28	.	13	TRBJ2-2	CASSPLNTGELFF	TGTGCCAGCAGCCCCCTTAACACCGGGGAGCTGTTTTTT
TRBD1	TRBV7-8	.	13	TRBJ2-5	CASSGDRQETQYF	TGTGCCAGCAGCGGGGACAGGCAAGAGACCCAGTACTTC
TRBD2	TRBV28	.	15	TRBJ2-1	CASSSGLAGRDEQFF	TGTGCCAGCAGTTCGGGACTAGCGGGTCGGGATGAGCAGTTCTTC
.	TRBV18	.	17	TRBJ1-2	CASSQTGGSKNYYGYTF	TGTGCCAGCTCACAAACAGGAGGTTCGAAAAACTACTATGGCTACACCTTC
.	TRBV6-1	.	14	TRBJ1-4	CASRLGGANEKLFF	TGTGCCAGCAGGCTTGGGGGGGCTAATGAAAAACTGTTTTTT
.	TRBV15	.	12	TRBJ2-1	CATSQSLAEQFF	TGTGCCACCAGCCAGAGTCTAGCGGAGCAGTTCTTC
TRBD1	TRBV5-4	.	13	TRBJ2-7	CASSPRDRDEQYF	TGTGCCAGCAGCCCCCGGGACAGGGACGAGCAGTACTTC
TRBD2	TRBV5-5	.	15	TRBJ2-3	CASAIAGGGTDTQYF	TGTGCCAGCGCCATAGCGGGAGGAGGCACAGATACGCAGTATTTT
.	TRBV5-1	.	16	TRBJ1-3	CASSLGTAPSGNTIYF	TGCGCCAGCAGCTTGGGGACAGCTCCCTCTGGAAACACCATATATTTT
TRBD1	TRBV5-8	.	15	TRBJ1-5	CASSRGTGSNQPQHF	TGTGCCAGCAGCCGTGGGACAGGGAGCAATCAGCCCCAGCATTTT
.	TRBV2	.	15	TRBJ1-2	CASSEETGEVNGYTF	TGTGCCAGCAGTGAAGAAACCGGAGAGGTTAATGGCTACACCTTC
.	TRBV28	.	15	TRBJ2-2	CASRLGGGDTGELFF	TGTGCCAGCAGGTTGGGAGGGGGTGACACCGGGGAGCTGTTTTTT
TRBD1	TRBV7-3	few	13	TRBJ2-5	CASSFDRGETQYF	TGTGCCAGCAGCTTTGACAGGGGAGAGACCCAGTACTTC
TRBD2	TRBV5-4	.	15	TRBJ2-1	CASSRTSFEYNEQFF	TGTGCCAGCAGCCGGACTAGCTTCGAGTACAATGAGCAGTTCTTC
TRBD1	TRBV10-3	.	14	TRBJ2-7	CAISQRQGGHEQYF	TGTGCCATCAGTCAAAGACAGGGTGGCCACGAGCAGTACTTC